This is a list of T cell receptor beta chains from one sample in a study of blood T cells in healthy people across ages. MiXCR, applied by TCRdb to the 5' RACE reads, yields one record per CDR3 protein. Among about 540,000 distinct CDR3 sequences listed, under 30% were seen once. The same specimen was also included in a second study, on T cells of mothers and their children.

Sequencing was done on a sample of blood. All receptors come from a boy younger than 18 in good health. Both conserved end residues are part of each CDR3. A D gene is named only where the DNA matches it firmly. Size values are once, few and many counts, or a class for expanded clones, and some rows have none.

clone size: .
V gene: TRBV20-1
D gene: TRBD1
J gene: TRBJ1-4
CDR3 protein: CSGLDRLREKLFF
CDR3 DNA: TGCAGTGGTCTGGACAGGCTGAGAGAAAAACTGTTTTTT

clone size: .
V gene: TRBV4-1
D gene: .
J gene: TRBJ2-2
CDR3 protein: CASSQLRVRTGELFF
CDR3 DNA: TGCGCCAGCAGCCAACTGAGGGTGCGGACCGGGGAGCTGTTTTTT

clone size: few
V gene: TRBV6-5
D gene: TRBD2
J gene: TRBJ2-1
CDR3 protein: CASSQTSGGAGEQFF
CDR3 DNA: TGTGCCAGCAGTCAGACTAGCGGGGGGGCCGGTGAGCAGTTCTTC

clone size: many
V gene: TRBV7-8
D gene: .
J gene: TRBJ1-1
CDR3 protein: CASSIRGAGEHTEAFF
CDR3 DNA: TGTGCCAGCTCAATTAGAGGGGCGGGGGAACACACTGAAGCTTTCTTT

clone size: many
V gene: TRBV24-1
D gene: TRBD2
J gene: TRBJ2-3
CDR3 protein: CATSLAGAVTDTQYF
CDR3 DNA: TGTGCCACCAGTTTGGCGGGAGCCGTAACAGATACGCAGTATTTT

clone size: once
V gene: TRBV6-1
D gene: TRBD2
J gene: TRBJ2-5
CDR3 protein: CASSDRGEETQYF
CDR3 DNA: TGTGCCAGCAGTGACCGGGGGGAGGAGACCCAGTACTTC

clone size: .
V gene: TRBV28
D gene: .
J gene: TRBJ1-2
CDR3 protein: CASSTTGLPYGYTF
CDR3 DNA: TGTGCCAGCAGTACGACGGGACTGCCATATGGCTACACCTTC

clone size: .
V gene: TRBV7-2
D gene: TRBD1
J gene: TRBJ2-5
CDR3 protein: CASSFTGAGEAQYF
CDR3 DNA: TGTGCCAGCAGCTTCACAGGGGCCGGAGAGGCCCAGTACTTC

clone size: .
V gene: TRBV5-6
D gene: TRBD2
J gene: TRBJ2-7
CDR3 protein: CASSSTDGGVYEQYF
CDR3 DNA: TGTGCCAGCAGTTCTACGGACGGGGGGGTCTACGAGCAGTACTTC

clone size: few
V gene: TRBV7-9
D gene: .
J gene: TRBJ2-5
CDR3 protein: CASSPPSSETQYF
CDR3 DNA: TGTGCCAGCAGCCCCCCAAGCTCAGAGACCCAGTACTTC

clone size: few
V gene: TRBV28
D gene: .
J gene: TRBJ2-1
CDR3 protein: CASSPRLGQFF
CDR3 DNA: TGTGCCAGCAGTCCCCGACTCGGGCAGTTCTTC

clone size: once
V gene: TRBV18
D gene: TRBD2
J gene: TRBJ2-7
CDR3 protein: CASSNSGNSYEQYF
CDR3 DNA: TGTGCCAGCTCAAATAGCGGGAATAGTTACGAGCAGTACTTC

clone size: few
V gene: TRBV20-1
D gene: .
J gene: TRBJ2-5
CDR3 protein: CSATHQRGSQETQYF
CDR3 DNA: TGCAGTGCTACCCACCAACGGGGGAGCCAAGAGACCCAGTACTTC

clone size: .
V gene: TRBV30
D gene: .
J gene: TRBJ2-7
CDR3 protein: CAWSVGPGVYEQYF
CDR3 DNA: TGTGCCTGGAGCGTGGGGCCAGGTGTATACGAGCAGTACTTC

clone size: .
V gene: TRBV20-1
D gene: .
J gene: TRBJ1-3
CDR3 protein: CSARTPGSTSGNTIYF
CDR3 DNA: TGCAGTGCTAGGACCCCGGGATCGACCTCTGGAAACACCATATATTTT

clone size: few
V gene: TRBV30
D gene: .
J gene: TRBJ1-6
CDR3 protein: CPGNNSPLHF
CDR3 DNA: TGTCCTGGCAACAATTCACCCCTCCACTTT

clone size: many
V gene: TRBV20-1
D gene: .
J gene: TRBJ2-5
CDR3 protein: CSAQWGRGQETQYF
CDR3 DNA: TGCAGTGCGCAGTGGGGACGGGGTCAAGAGACCCAGTACTTC

clone size: few
V gene: TRBV20-1
D gene: .
J gene: TRBJ2-1
CDR3 protein: CSAKGTTRSNEQFF
CDR3 DNA: TGCAGTGCTAAAGGGACCACTAGAAGCAATGAGCAGTTCTTC

clone size: .
V gene: TRBV6-1
D gene: TRBD2
J gene: TRBJ2-1
CDR3 protein: CASSLWSSGNYNEQFF
CDR3 DNA: TGTGCCAGCAGCCTTTGGTCTAGCGGGAACTACAATGAGCAGTTCTTC

clone size: few
V gene: TRBV29-1
D gene: .
J gene: TRBJ2-1
CDR3 protein: CSVAGTKSSYNEQFF
CDR3 DNA: TGCAGCGTTGCGGGCACGAAGAGCTCCTACAATGAGCAGTTCTTC

clone size: .
V gene: TRBV6-5
D gene: .
J gene: TRBJ1-6
CDR3 protein: CASGTSISPLHF
CDR3 DNA: TGTGCCAGCGGGACGTCGATCTCACCCCTCCACTTT

clone size: .
V gene: TRBV4-3
D gene: .
J gene: TRBJ2-1
CDR3 protein: CASSQDRVSYNEQFF
CDR3 DNA: TGCGCCAGCAGCCAAGACAGGGTCTCCTACAATGAGCAGTTCTTC

clone size: few
V gene: TRBV29-1
D gene: .
J gene: TRBJ2-7
CDR3 protein: CSVGGDPSYEQYF
CDR3 DNA: TGCAGCGTTGGGGGGGACCCCTCCTACGAGCAGTACTTC

clone size: .
V gene: TRBV28
D gene: .
J gene: TRBJ2-1
CDR3 protein: CASRTRGGGSYNEQFF
CDR3 DNA: TGTGCCAGCAGAACCCGAGGGGGGGGCTCCTACAATGAGCAGTTCTTC

clone size: few
V gene: TRBV6-1
D gene: TRBD2
J gene: TRBJ2-1
CDR3 protein: CASRAPGLAGFVRFF
CDR3 DNA: TGTGCCAGCAGGGCACCGGGACTAGCGGGATTTGTACGGTTCTTC

clone size: .
V gene: TRBV29-1
D gene: .
J gene: TRBJ1-1
CDR3 protein: CSVSTGDNTEAFF
CDR3 DNA: TGCAGCGTAAGCACAGGAGACAACACTGAAGCTTTCTTT

clone size: .
V gene: TRBV5-6
D gene: TRBD2
J gene: TRBJ2-3
CDR3 protein: CASSLIAGGYTDTQYF
CDR3 DNA: TGTGCCAGCAGCCTAATAGCGGGAGGGTACACAGATACGCAGTATTTT

clone size: .
V gene: TRBV3-1
D gene: .
J gene: TRBJ2-5
CDR3 protein: CASSQGEGVGETQYF
CDR3 DNA: TGTGCCAGCAGCCAAGGCGAAGGGGTCGGGGAGACCCAGTACTTC

clone size: many
V gene: TRBV7-9
D gene: .
J gene: TRBJ2-5
CDR3 protein: CASSLLTGETQYF
CDR3 DNA: TGTGCCAGCAGCCTGTTGACGGGAGAGACCCAGTACTTC

clone size: few
V gene: TRBV7-9
D gene: TRBD1
J gene: TRBJ2-5
CDR3 protein: CALRPVRQGKRETQYF
CDR3 DNA: TGTGCCTTGAGGCCGGTCCGACAGGGGAAAAGAGAGACCCAGTACTTC

clone size: few
V gene: TRBV4-3
D gene: .
J gene: TRBJ2-4
CDR3 protein: CASSQDYGAGTSLGTKNIQYF
CDR3 DNA: TGCGCCAGCAGCCAAGATTACGGGGCAGGGACAAGTTTGGGTACCAAAAACATTCAGTACTTC

clone size: .
V gene: TRBV20-1
D gene: TRBD2
J gene: TRBJ2-7
CDR3 protein: CSARDLAGVSNEQYF
CDR3 DNA: TGCAGTGCTAGAGACCTAGCGGGAGTGAGTAACGAGCAGTACTTC

clone size: few
V gene: TRBV5-1
D gene: TRBD1
J gene: TRBJ1-1
CDR3 protein: CASSSNTGGNEAFF
CDR3 DNA: TGCGCCAGCAGCTCCAACACAGGGGGGAATGAAGCTTTCTTT

clone size: many
V gene: TRBV6-1
D gene: .
J gene: TRBJ1-5
CDR3 protein: CASDGGSGNQPQHF
CDR3 DNA: TGTGCCAGCGACGGGGGGTCGGGGAATCAGCCCCAGCATTTT

clone size: .
V gene: TRBV7-2
D gene: TRBD1
J gene: TRBJ2-7
CDR3 protein: CASSPRTGAGEQYF
CDR3 DNA: TGTGCCAGCAGCCCTCGGACAGGGGCCGGGGAGCAGTACTTC

clone size: few
V gene: TRBV14
D gene: .
J gene: TRBJ2-5
CDR3 protein: CASSRKGIQETQYF
CDR3 DNA: TGTGCCAGCAGCCGAAAAGGAATCCAAGAGACCCAGTACTTC